This TCR beta chain was found in a study of Ad26.COV2.S vaccination and SARS-CoV-2 variants (dated by TCRdb to 2020 to 2022). Looking at the study overall: Donors in the vaccine arm were drawn from COV1001, a phase I-IIa trial of Ad26.COV2.S in healthy adults that was multicentre, randomized, double-blind and placebo-controlled. A total of approximately 30 samples were included in the TCR-sequenced set, comprising around 19 Ad26.COV2.S vaccine recipients, 5 placebo recipients and 8 SARS-CoV-2 convalescent individuals. Investigators did not know the trial group allocation while performing experiments and assessing outcomes. Trial participants were randomized into five groups of five: low-dose or high-dose Ad26.COV2.S given once or twice, or placebo on both occasions. Sequencing of the TCRbeta repertoire served to evaluate the specificity and breadth of SARS-CoV-2-reactive T cell receptors following Ad26.COV2.S vaccination. Ad26.COV2.S was given intramuscularly at 5x10^10 or 1x10^11 viral particles, as a single shot or as two shots 56 days apart.

Read against the paper, the sample's treatment or condition label means: about 20 received Ad26.COV2.S at low or high dose, single or two shots; about 5 received placebo; per-sample allocation not given. For vaccine and placebo recipients, repertoires were sequenced using samples collected on day 63 after the first injection. Cohort 1b enrolled about 25 adults aged 18-55 years at a single site in Boston, USA, between 29 July and 7 August 2020. Ad26.COV2.S was a replication-incompetent adenovirus type 26 vector expressing a prefusion-stabilized SARS-CoV-2 spike protein from the original Wuhan strain. Trimming takes 0 bases from V and 3 bases from J, and the germline ends sit 12 bases apart. Sequences SGDLS (CDR1) and YYNGEE (CDR2) are obtained from the germline V gene. Reading from cysteine to phenylalanine, the CDR3 counts 15 amino acids. Left in the record is the CDR3 DNA by itself, 45 bases read in frame from the first base.

What the study reported, not specific to this receptor: Substantial breadth of spike-specific CD8+ and CD4+ T cell responses was reported after vaccination. Higher spike-specific TCR breadth was observed in Ad26.COV2.S recipients than in placebo recipients (P = 0.0014). The study lacked the statistical power to compare responses across vaccine doses or regimens. Comparable non-spike TCR breadth was observed between vaccine and placebo recipients, consistent with only spike being contained in the vaccine. According to the authors, total T cell responses may have been underestimated by the TCR breadth and depth analyses.

TCRbeta CDR3 regions were sequenced with the immunoSEQ Assay. After extraction, genomic DNA underwent amplification by bias-controlled multiplex PCR, followed by high-throughput sequencing. The authors' analysis ran thus. To quantify the absolute abundance of every unique TCRbeta CDR3 region, sequences were collapsed and filtered. T cell fraction was estimated by normalization of TCRbeta template counts to usable DNA, with usable DNA being measured through amplification of reference genes present in all nucleated cells. Repertoire TCRs were annotated as SARS-CoV-2-specific by exact matching of V gene, CDR3 amino acid sequence and J gene to a known reactive TCR set. The reference SARS-CoV-2 TCR set came from MIRA and was filtered for enrichment in COVID-19-positive ImmuneCODE repertoires, removing public or cross-reactive TCRs. Using the MIRA antigens, annotated TCRs were further analysed by specific ORF or by position within an ORF. Breadth was defined as the number of annotated unique rearrangements divided by the total number of unique productive rearrangements, and depth was defined as the summed frequency of the annotated unique rearrangements. Two-sided Wilcoxon rank-sum tests were used to compare TCR breadth between groups. Here the immuneACCESS table is served through TCRdb, limited to in-frame sequences with V and J called. Missing clones are a known gap in these copies; in checked studies unresolved V genes cover under half, and the rest lacks a known reason. Clone size and V and J calls were adopted from that table, with D and trimming inferred from the DNA. The sample data list over 400,000 clones, and less than 95% of these were observed just once. 4.3% of the sample goes to the ten largest clones.

Concerning this clone itself: Which antigen it targets is not known. The input lacks base qualities; no much larger clone sits a single base away.

Specimen: peripheral blood, collected in a trial of Ad26.COV2.S vaccine versus placebo. This receptor was taken from a person aged 18 to 65 who received the Ad26.COV2.S COVID-19 vaccine or a placebo. The sequence joins TRBV9 to TRBJ1-1, and perhaps TRBD1 as D gene, on 6 matching bases. This receptor carries the CDR3 CASSVGQGRDTEAFF. The bases are TGTGCCAGCAGCGTAGGGCAGGGGAGAGACACTGAAGCTTTCTTT.